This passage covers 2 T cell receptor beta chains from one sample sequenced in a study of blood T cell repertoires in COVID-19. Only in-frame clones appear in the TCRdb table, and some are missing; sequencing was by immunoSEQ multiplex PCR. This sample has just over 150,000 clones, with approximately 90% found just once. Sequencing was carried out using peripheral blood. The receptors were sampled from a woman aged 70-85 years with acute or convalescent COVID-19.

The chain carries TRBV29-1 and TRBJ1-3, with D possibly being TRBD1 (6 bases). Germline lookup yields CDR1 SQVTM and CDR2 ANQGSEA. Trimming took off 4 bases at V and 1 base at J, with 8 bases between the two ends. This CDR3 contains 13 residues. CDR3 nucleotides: TGCAGCGTTGTCGGACAGTCTGGAAACACCATATATTTT. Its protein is CSVVGQSGNTIYF.

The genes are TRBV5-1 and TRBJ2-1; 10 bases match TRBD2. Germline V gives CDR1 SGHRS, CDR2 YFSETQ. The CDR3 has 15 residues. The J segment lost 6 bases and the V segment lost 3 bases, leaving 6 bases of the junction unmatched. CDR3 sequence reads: CASSSGLAASNEQFF. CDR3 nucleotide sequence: TGCGCCAGCAGCTCCGGACTAGCGGCCTCCAATGAGCAGTTCTTC.